These 30 T cell receptor beta chains share one sample of origin, sequenced in a study of T cell repertoires in cytomegalovirus infection. For these receptors, no antigen is known. TCRdb processed the reads anew with MiXCR; each CDR3 protein has one entry. The data contain 450,000 to 550,000 distinct CDR3 sequences, under 45% of them singletons. The source material was cultured PBMCs, sampled from culture after CMV antigen stimulation. All receptors derive from a human donor in good health (CMV status not recorded). Some clones in this sample may be carry-over from other donors' samples.

This clonotype was seen more than once but under ten times. The rearrangement links TRBV5-4 to TRBJ2-7; D tentatively fits TRBD1 or TRBD2 (5 bases each). CDR3 length equals 14 residues. Trimming left V 4 bases short and J 2 bases short, with 13 bases between. From germline, CDR1 is SGHNT and CDR2 YYREEE (reference sequence). CDR3 sequence reads: CASSTGDGTYEQYF. The DNA of the CDR3 is TGTGCCAGCAGCACCGGGGACGGGACCTACGAGCAGTACTTC.

The chain is built from TRBV7-2 and TRBJ2-3; weak D call: TRBD2 (6 bases). Between the trimmed V and J ends, which lost 5 bases and 6 bases, there was a span of 12 bases. The CDR3 is 13 amino acids. The germline CDR1 and CDR2 sequences are SGHTA and FQGNSA. The CDR3 loop reads CASSTQRGDTQYF. The CDR3 DNA reads TGTGCCAGCAGCACGCAACGGGGGGATACGCAGTATTTT.

This clonotype came up a few times. The V gene is TRBV9, the J gene TRBJ2-5; D possibly uses TRBD1 or TRBD2 (6 bases each). Per germline, CDR1 SGDLS and CDR2 YYNGEE. This CDR3 comprises 16 residues. V shed 4 bases and J shed 5 bases, with 21 bases lying between them. CDR3 amino acids: CASSPPGAGLAETQYF. CDR3 coding DNA: TGTGCCAGCAGCCCTCCGGGGGCGGGTCTGGCTGAGACCCAGTACTTC. The full variable domain, its missing parts supplied by reference TRBV9 and TRBJ2-5, is DSGVTQTPKHLITATGQRVTLRCSPRSGDLSVYWYQQSLDQGLQFLIQYYNGEERAKGNILERFSAQQFPDLHSELNLSSLELGDSALYFCASSPPGAGLAETQYFGPGTRLLVL.

This clonotype was counted between two and nine times. The CDR3 loop reads CASSLADGNTGELFF. The CDR3 region has the DNA TGTGCCAGCAGCTTAGCGGATGGCAACACCGGGGAGCTGTTTTTT. This chain uses TRBV6-1 with TRBJ2-2; weak D call: TRBD2 (6 bases). This CDR3 spans 15 amino acids. Trimming removed 6 bases from V and 2 bases from J, with 13 bases in between. Germline V lookup: CDR1 MNHNS, CDR2 SASEGT.

This clonotype was detected only once. Compared with germline, one end of the junction differs, possibly owing to a read error. The chain employs TRBV28 and TRBJ2-4; D unresolved. Germline V gene data show CDR1 as MDHEN and CDR2 as SYDVKM. The CDR3 consists of 14 residues. CDR3 in amino acids: CSSPFRAPKNIQYF. The CDR3, as DNA: TGTTCCAGCCCTTTCCGAGCCCCCAAAAACATTCAGTACTTC.

V and J are TRBV7-2 and TRBJ2-3; D not resolved. The CDR3 is made up of 12 amino acids. The V and J ends lost 8 bases and 4 bases respectively, with 10 bases between them. Germline values: CDR1 SGHTA, CDR2 FQGNSA. In DNA form, the CDR3 reads TGTGCCAGCGGGATATTGGCAGATACGCAGTATTTT. This sequence encodes CASGILADTQYF.

V is TRBV7-6 and J is TRBJ1-6; D is ambiguous. The germline V gene has CDR1 SGHVS and CDR2 FNYEAQ. The CDR3 covers 14 residues. The V end lost 3 bases, the J end lost 8 bases, and 11 bases lay between the germline ends. The CDR3 is CASSFSGTYSPLHF. The DNA for the CDR3 is TGTGCCAGCAGCTTTTCGGGAACGTATTCACCCCTCCACTTT.

This clonotype was picked up a small number of times. This rearrangement joins TRBV7-9 to TRBJ1-1; D gene unclear. Germline V gene sequence: CDR1 SEHNR, CDR2 FQNEAQ (reference sequence). V shed 6 bases and J shed 1 base, with 12 bases lying between them. The CDR3 spans 14 residues. CDR3 bases: TGTGCCAGCAGAAACGGCGGGTGGAACACTGAAGCTTTCTTT. Its translation is CASRNGGWNTEAFF.

Ten or more counts support this clonotype. The chain is built from TRBV7-2 and TRBJ1-4; D might be TRBD1 (6 bases). The ends were cut back, 1 base at V and 5 bases at J, with 11 bases in the middle. Germline V gene lookup returns CDR1 SGHTA and CDR2 FQGNSA. The CDR3 contains 15 residues. CDR3 residues: CASSLGTARNEKLFF. CDR3 DNA sequence: TGTGCCAGCAGCTTAGGGACAGCCCGAAATGAAAAACTGTTTTTT.

The V gene is TRBV19, the J gene TRBJ1-1; D remains unclear. The germline V gene has CDR1 LNHDA and CDR2 SQIVND (reference sequence). The CDR3 runs 16 residues. Trimming took off 2 bases at V and 1 base at J, with 14 bases between the two ends. The CDR3 nucleotides read TGTGCCAGTAGTATATTAGTCGGCAGGCCGAACACTGAAGCTTTCTTT. It encodes CASSILVGRPNTEAFF.

This clonotype has just a few counts. This chain uses TRBV6-1 with TRBJ1-1, with 7 bases fitting TRBD1. The germline V gene has CDR1 MNHNS and CDR2 SASEGT. Trimming cost V 5 bases and J 6 bases; bases outside gene matches: 6. The CDR3 covers 13 residues. CDR3 nucleotide sequence: TGTGCCAGCAGTTTCAGGGGGGGAGCTGAAGCTTTCTTT. Protein: CASSFRGGAEAFF.

A word on this clonotype: This may come from a read error, since a much larger clone is one base off. The V and J genes are TRBV7-2 and TRBJ1-2; maybe TRBD1 (5 bases). V was shortened by 4 bases and J by 0 bases, with 18 bases between the two germline ends. This CDR3 has 17 residues. CDR1 is SGHTA and CDR2 is FQGNSA in the germline V gene. The CDR3 region is CASSSRRVGATNYGYTF. The DNA for the CDR3 is TGTGCCAGCAGCTCACGGAGGGTTGGGGCAACTAACTATGGCTACACCTTC.

This chain links TRBV7-2 with TRBJ2-2; D is perhaps TRBD2 (6 bases). Germline V gives CDR1 SGHTA, CDR2 FQGNSA. The CDR3 runs to 15 residues. V gave up 3 bases and J gave up 5 bases, with 13 bases separating them. The CDR3 region has the DNA TGTGCCAGCAGCTTTCGGGGACTCTCGACCGGGGAGCTGTTTTTT. Translating gives CASSFRGLSTGELFF.

This clonotype was found a few times. The chain uses TRBV19 and TRBJ1-4, with TRBD1 as a possible D gene (6 bases). V lost 5 bases and J 8 bases, leaving 15 bases between the germline ends. The CDR3 length is 14 residues. Germline loops: CDR1 LNHDA, CDR2 SQIVND (reference sequence). The chain's CDR3 is CASSPRGRGEKLFF. The CDR3 DNA reads TGTGCCAGTAGTCCGAGGGGGAGAGGCGAAAAACTGTTTTTT.

This chain connects TRBV6-6 to TRBJ1-4, with D possibly TRBD1 on 5 matching bases. CDR1 and CDR2 (germline): MNHNY, SVGAGI (reference sequence). The CDR3 is 16 amino acids. Trimming took 4 bases from V and 8 from J, leaving 20 bases between them. As DNA, the CDR3 is TGTGCCAGCAGTTTTACCGCGGGGGGAATGGAGGAAAAACTGTTTTTT. This encodes CASSFTAGGMEEKLFF.

This clonotype was detected a few times. This chain links TRBV7-6 with TRBJ1-2; D gene ambiguous. CDR3 length: 13 amino acids. CDR1 and CDR2 from the germline V gene are SGHVS and FNYEAQ. V dropped 10 bases and J dropped 3 bases, with 15 bases sitting between them. CDR3 DNA: TGTGCCAAAGACTCACTCGAGCACTATGGCTACACCTTC. It yields the protein CAKDSLEHYGYTF. Combining the CDR3 with reference TRBV7-6 and TRBJ1-2 gives the whole variable domain GAGVSQSPRYKVTKRGQDVALRCDPISGHVSLYWYRQALGQGPEFLTYFNYEAQQDKSGLPNDRFSAERPEGSISTLTIQRTEQRDSAMYRCAKDSLEHYGYTFGSGTRLTVV.

The V and J genes are TRBV2 and TRBJ2-3; weak D call: TRBD1 (5 bases). CDR1 is SNHLY and CDR2 is FYNNEI in the germline V gene. V lost 4 bases and J lost 5, with 19 bases in between. CDR3 length equals 16 residues. The DNA for the CDR3 is TGTGCCAGCAGTGTCAGGGTAGATATCATACAAGATACGCAGTATTTT. Its translation is CASSVRVDIIQDTQYF.

This clonotype was detected a few times. The chain links TRBV5-1 to TRBJ2-1; the D call may be TRBD1 or TRBD2 (6 bases each). With 0 bases removed from V and 4 bases from J, the gap between germline ends came to 11 bases. This CDR3 region has 15 residues. Looked up from germline, CDR1 is SGHRS and CDR2 is YFSETQ. CDR3 residues: CASSLGRDTYNEQFF. The DNA of the CDR3 is TGCGCCAGCAGCTTGGGGAGGGACACGTACAATGAGCAGTTCTTC.

In its sample, this clonotype was seen a few times. The chain links TRBV2 to TRBJ1-1, with a possible D match to TRBD1 (5 bases). CDR1 SNHLY and CDR2 FYNNEI come from the germline V gene. The V and J ends lost 6 bases and 7 bases respectively, with 21 bases between them. There are 15 residues in the CDR3. CDR3 DNA: TGTGCCAGCAGACTCCCCTTTGGGCAGGGAAGTGAAGCTTTCTTT. Translating it yields CASRLPFGQGSEAFF.

This clonotype was recorded at least ten times. The chain is built from TRBV6-2 or TRBV6-3 and TRBJ2-2; D is unclear. Trimming removed 6 bases from V and 5 bases from J, with 7 bases in between. CDR3 length equals 12 residues. Per the germline V gene, CDR1 is MNHEY and CDR2 is SVGEGT. The CDR3 DNA is TGTGCCAGCAGCTATGGGACCGGGGAGCTGTTTTTT. Translation gives CASSYGTGELFF.

As to this clonotype: The junction differs from germline at one of its ends, possibly a read error. The chain carries TRBV14 and TRBJ2-1, with D perhaps TRBD2 (6 bases). CDR1 is SGHDN and CDR2 is FVKESK in the germline V gene. This CDR3 is built from 13 residues. CDR3 in DNA: TGTGCCAGCAGCTCGGGGGAGGACAATGCGCAGTTCTTC. Protein: CASSSGEDNAQFF. Combining the CDR3 with reference TRBV14 and TRBJ2-1 gives the whole variable domain EAGVTQFPSHSVIEKGQTVTLRCDPISGHDNLYWYRRVMGKEIKFLLHFVKESKQDESGMPNNRFLAERTGGTYSTLKVQPAELEDSGVYFCASSSGEDNAQFFGPGTRLTVL.

This clonotype turned up a few times. V usage is TRBV27 and J usage is TRBJ2-2; TRBD1 agrees at 8 bases. V lost 9 bases and J lost 4; bases outside the gene matches: 7. CDR1 is MNHEY, CDR2 SMNVEV, per germline (reference sequence). The CDR3 totals 14 residues. CDR3 region: CASRDRPSTGELFF. The CDR3 coding sequence is TGTGCCAGTCGGGACAGGCCGAGCACCGGGGAGCTGTTTTTT.

This clonotype was seen only a few times. The rearrangement links TRBV18 to TRBJ2-5; D may match TRBD1 or TRBD2 (5 bases each). CDR3 length equals 14 residues. V shed 4 bases and J shed 5 bases, with 14 bases lying between them. Germline assignment: CDR1 KGHSH and CDR2 LQKENI. The CDR3 loop is CASSRDRGSETQYF. CDR3 sequence (DNA): TGTGCCAGCTCACGGGACCGAGGGTCGGAGACCCAGTACTTC.

J is TRBJ1-1 and V is TRBV7-6, with D perhaps matching TRBD1 (5 bases). V was shortened by 1 base and J by 1 base, with 10 bases between the two germline ends. Germline V CDR1 and CDR2: SGHVS, FNYEAQ. This CDR3 region has 15 residues. The CDR3 region has the DNA TGTGCCAGCAGCTTAGGGGGGGAGGCGAACACTGAAGCTTTCTTT. Protein: CASSLGGEANTEAFF.

This clonotype was seen only a few times. The V call is TRBV7-2, the J call TRBJ1-2, with D perhaps matching TRBD1 (6 bases). The CDR3 extends over 13 amino acids. The V gene lost 6 bases and the J gene lost 7 bases, with 15 bases spanning the gap. The germline gives CDR1 SGHTA, CDR2 FQGNSA. The CDR3 DNA is TGTGCCAGCAGGACCCAACAGGGAGGTGGCTACACCTTC. Its translation is CASRTQQGGGYTF. Using reference TRBV7-2 and TRBJ1-2 for the parts outside the CDR3, the full variable domain is GAGVSQSPSNKVTEKGKDVELRCDPISGHTALYWYRQSLGQGLEFLIYFQGNSAPDKSGLPSDRFSAERTGGSVSTLTIQRTQQEDSAVYLCASRTQQGGGYTFGSGTRLTVV.

V is TRBV7-2 and J is TRBJ1-5; TRBD1 matches 7 bases. The germline gives CDR1 SGHTA, CDR2 FQGNSA. The length of the CDR3 is 15 residues. V lost 5 bases and J lost 5; bases outside the gene matches: 9. CDR3 residues: CASSQQSGGYQPQHF. In DNA form, the CDR3 reads TGTGCCAGCAGCCAACAGTCAGGGGGATATCAGCCCCAGCATTTT.

This clonotype has only one observation. The chain employs TRBV7-3 and TRBJ2-1; the D gene is possibly TRBD2 (5 bases). Germline CDR1 reads SGHTA; CDR2 reads FQGTGA. V lost 0 bases and J lost 10, with 7 bases in between. The CDR3 totals 12 residues. The CDR3 nucleotides read TGTGCCAGCAGCTTAACTTCGGGGGAGCAGTTCTTC. Its translation: CASSLTSGEQFF.

This clonotype was detected a few times. The V call is TRBV6-1, the J call TRBJ2-7; 7 bases fit TRBD2. Germline V gene lookup returns CDR1 MNHNS and CDR2 SASEGT. After removal of 3 bases from V and 0 bases from J, the junction contained 8 bases not matched to a gene. The CDR3 has 16 amino acids. CDR3 protein: CASSERGMPDSYEQYF. In DNA, the CDR3 is TGTGCCAGCAGTGAGCGGGGGATGCCAGACTCCTACGAGCAGTACTTC.

Only a few counts were recorded for this clonotype. V usage is TRBV19 and J usage is TRBJ1-2, with TRBD1 matching over 9 bases. This CDR3 has 15 amino acids. Germline V gene lookup returns CDR1 LNHDA and CDR2 SQIVND (reference sequence). The trim removed 6 bases at V and 2 bases at J, leaving 7 bases unmatched. CDR3 in DNA: TGTGCCAGTAGGAAAACAGGGGGCGCGAACTATGGCTACACCTTC. Its translation is CASRKTGGANYGYTF.

This clonotype was recorded a few times. The V gene is TRBV6-2 or TRBV6-3, the J gene TRBJ2-5, with TRBD2 matching over 14 bases. The CDR3 contains 15 residues. Germline V CDR1 and CDR2: MNHEY, SVGEGT. Trimming took 6 bases from V and 2 from J; bases not matched to a gene: 2. CDR3 bases: TGTGCCAGCAGAGGACTAGCGGGAGGACAAGAGACCCAGTACTTC. Its protein product is CASRGLAGGQETQYF.